Shown below are 17 T cell receptor beta chains from a single sample sequenced in a study of T cells after yellow fever vaccination. TCRdb itself ran the 5' RACE reads through MiXCR, one entry per CDR3 protein. Among approximately 300,000 distinct CDR3 sequences, around a tenth were seen once, and the ten largest hold 3.3%. This specimen was CD4+ T cells sorted from PBMCs, taken 45 days after the yellow fever booster vaccination. The receptors shown here come from a man aged 18 to 29 who received the YFV17D yellow fever vaccine.

This clonotype appeared many times. The V and J genes are TRBV7-2 and TRBJ2-7; unclear D gene. The CDR3 loop spans 13 amino acids. Germline V lookup: CDR1 SGHTA, CDR2 FQGNSA. The V gene lost 4 bases and the J gene lost 2 bases, with 9 bases spanning the gap. The CDR3 DNA sequence: TGTGCCAGCAGCTCGCGACGCGCCTACGAGCAGTACTTC. Protein product: CASSSRRAYEQYF.

This clonotype was observed a few times. The chain carries TRBV15 and TRBJ1-6, with unresolved D. V lost 3 bases and J lost 9, with 15 bases in between. Germline CDR1 and CDR2: LNHNV and YYDKDF (reference sequence). The CDR3 is made up of 15 amino acids. The CDR3 is CATSRGFGGVSPLHF. The CDR3 DNA reads TGTGCCACCAGCAGGGGCTTCGGAGGCGTTTCACCCCTCCACTTT.

A few counts support this clonotype. The V gene is TRBV14, the J gene TRBJ1-3; D unclear. The CDR3 extends over 14 amino acids. V was shortened by 4 bases and J by 3 bases, with 10 bases between the two germline ends. The germline CDR1 and CDR2 sequences are SGHDN and FVKESK. CDR3 sequence reads: CASSPRRFGNTIYF. For the CDR3, the DNA is TGTGCCAGCAGCCCCCGGCGGTTTGGAAACACCATATATTTT.

The chain carries TRBV6-2 or TRBV6-3 and TRBJ1-2, with a tentative D call TRBD1 (5 bases). Germline V CDR1 and CDR2: MNHEY, SVGEGT. The CDR3 is 16 residues long. Trimming left V 7 bases short and J 1 base short, with 19 bases between. The CDR3 DNA reads as TGTGCCAGCATGGAAACAACGGGACCGGTTAACTATGGCTACACCTTC. Translation gives CASMETTGPVNYGYTF.

This sequence joins TRBV7-3 and TRBJ2-7; TRBD1 matches 8 bases. CDR1 is SGHTA, CDR2 FQGTGA, per germline. With 3 bases clipped from V and 5 bases from J, the junction kept 3 bases outside the gene matches. This CDR3 is built from 13 residues. CDR3 DNA: TGTGCCAGCAGCTTCGCAGGGGGCGACGAGCAGTACTTC. Protein product: CASSFAGGDEQYF.

The chain uses TRBV4-3 and TRBJ2-5; TRBD2 matches 11 bases. The length of the CDR3 is 16 residues. Germline trimming cut 0 bases from V and 10 bases from J; bases unmatched to any gene: 10. Germline CDR1 LGHNA, CDR2 YSLEER. The CDR3 DNA reads TGCGCCAGCAGCCAAGACAGGCTAGCGGGGGGCTCCGTCCAGTACTTC. It encodes CASSQDRLAGGSVQYF.

This clonotype was seen at least ten times. V and J are TRBV5-1 and TRBJ1-1; D gene uncertain. The V gene lost 3 bases and the J gene lost 0 bases, with 12 bases spanning the gap. Germline loops: CDR1 SGHRS, CDR2 YFSETQ. The CDR3 spans 15 residues. The chain's CDR3 is CASSSDTGMNTEAFF. The CDR3 DNA is TGCGCCAGCAGCTCTGACACCGGTATGAACACTGAAGCTTTCTTT.

This clonotype was seen more than once but under ten times. The chain links TRBV5-1 to TRBJ1-4; 12 positions match TRBD1. The CDR3 totals 16 residues. From germline, CDR1 is SGHRS and CDR2 YFSETQ. V lost 4 bases, J lost 8 bases, and 9 bases stayed unmatched. For the CDR3, the DNA is TGCGCCAGCAGCCGCCTCACGGGGACAGGGGGCGAAAAACTGTTTTTT. Its translation: CASSRLTGTGGEKLFF. Full variable domain (remainder filled in from reference TRBV5-1 and TRBJ1-4): KAGVTQTPRYLIKTRGQQVTLSCSPISGHRSVSWYQQTPGQGLQFLFEYFSETQRNKGNFPGRFSGRQFSNSRSEMNVSTLELGDSALYLCASSRLTGTGGEKLFFGSGTQLSVL.

This clonotype was detected a few times. The genes are TRBV5-6 and TRBJ2-5; 8 bases map to TRBD2. CDR3 length equals 13 residues. J was trimmed by 13 bases and V by 1 base; bases with no gene match: 9. CDR1 is SGHDT and CDR2 is YYEEEE in the germline V gene. This CDR3 is CASSLRGLGATYF. CDR3 bases: TGTGCCAGCAGCTTGAGGGGACTAGGAGCGACGTACTTC.

This clonotype was picked up many times. The V gene is TRBV7-9, the J gene TRBJ2-7; 9 nucleotides line up with TRBD1. In germline, CDR1 is SEHNR, CDR2 FQNEAQ (reference sequence). V trimming: 5 bases; J trimming: 5 bases; junction bases outside the gene matches: 13. The CDR3 is made up of 16 amino acids. The CDR3 spells CASSPHAGTGSHEQYF. The CDR3 bases are TGTGCCAGCAGCCCCCACGCCGGGACAGGGTCCCACGAGCAGTACTTC.

In its sample, this clonotype was seen a few times. The V and J genes are TRBV2 and TRBJ1-4; TRBD1 might be the D (5 bases). The CDR3 consists of 15 residues. Germline loops: CDR1 SNHLY, CDR2 FYNNEI. Trimming shortened V by 6 bases and J by 5 bases, and 16 bases separated the two germline ends. CDR3: CASSFTGSANEKLFF. CDR3 nucleotide sequence: TGTGCCAGCAGCTTCACAGGTAGCGCGAATGAAAAACTGTTTTTT.

This clonotype turned up a few times. The gene calls are TRBV5-5 and TRBJ1-1, with TRBD1 as a possible D gene (5 bases). Germline values: CDR1 SGHKS, CDR2 YYEKEE (reference sequence). Trimming pared 0 bases from V and 3 bases from J, leaving 12 bases between. This CDR3 region has 15 residues. CDR3 nucleotide sequence: TGTGCCAGCAGCTTGGCCGGGACCGTTTACACTGAAGCTTTCTTT. This translates into CASSLAGTVYTEAFF.

In its sample, this clonotype was seen many times. The chain carries TRBV5-1 and TRBJ1-4, with D perhaps TRBD1 (5 bases). The CDR3 has 15 residues. Germline CDR1 and CDR2: SGHRS and YFSETQ. V was clipped by 4 bases and J by 2 bases, with 12 bases between them. CDR3: CASSRDPQTNEKLFF. CDR3 coding DNA: TGCGCCAGCAGCCGGGACCCCCAGACTAATGAAAAACTGTTTTTT. Using reference TRBV5-1 and TRBJ1-4 for the parts outside the CDR3, the full variable domain is KAGVTQTPRYLIKTRGQQVTLSCSPISGHRSVSWYQQTPGQGLQFLFEYFSETQRNKGNFPGRFSGRQFSNSRSEMNVSTLELGDSALYLCASSRDPQTNEKLFFGSGTQLSVL.

Only a few counts were recorded for this clonotype. This CDR3 is CASSLRGRGLKTQYF. The CDR3 coding sequence is TGTGCCAGCAGCTTACGAGGACGGGGGTTGAAGACCCAGTACTTC. The rearrangement uses TRBV11-1 and TRBJ2-5; TRBD2 might be the D (6 bases). The germline gives CDR1 SGHAT, CDR2 FQDESV (reference sequence). This CDR3 is 15 amino acids long. Trimming left V 2 bases short and J 6 bases short, with 16 bases between.

The V call is TRBV5-6, the J call TRBJ2-3; tentatively, D is TRBD1 (5 bases). V was cut by 4 bases and J by 2 bases, with 11 bases left in between. CDR1 is SGHDT and CDR2 is YYEEEE in the germline V gene. CDR3 length: 14 residues. DNA for the CDR3: TGTGCCAGCAGCCCCCCGACAGACACAGATACGCAGTATTTT. Its translation is CASSPPTDTDTQYF.

This clonotype has a handful of counts. The V call is TRBV10-3, the J call TRBJ2-6; TRBD1 aligns across 10 bases. In germline, CDR1 is ENHRY, CDR2 SYGVKD. The V gene end was trimmed by 8 bases and the J gene end by 2 bases; junction bases not matched to a gene: 9. The CDR3 consists of 17 residues. CDR3 sequence: CAIASGTGAAGANVLTF. The DNA of the CDR3 is TGTGCCATCGCCTCCGGGACAGGGGCCGCTGGGGCCAACGTCCTGACTTTC.

This chain connects TRBV7-3 to TRBJ2-2, with 8 bases that match TRBD1. From germline, CDR1 is SGHTA and CDR2 FQGTGA. The CDR3 is 15 residues long. Losses at the gene ends were 3 bases for V and 4 bases for J; bases not matched to a gene: 4. The CDR3 loop is CASSFGQGPTGELFF. The CDR3 DNA is TGTGCCAGCAGCTTCGGACAGGGTCCCACCGGGGAGCTGTTTTTT.